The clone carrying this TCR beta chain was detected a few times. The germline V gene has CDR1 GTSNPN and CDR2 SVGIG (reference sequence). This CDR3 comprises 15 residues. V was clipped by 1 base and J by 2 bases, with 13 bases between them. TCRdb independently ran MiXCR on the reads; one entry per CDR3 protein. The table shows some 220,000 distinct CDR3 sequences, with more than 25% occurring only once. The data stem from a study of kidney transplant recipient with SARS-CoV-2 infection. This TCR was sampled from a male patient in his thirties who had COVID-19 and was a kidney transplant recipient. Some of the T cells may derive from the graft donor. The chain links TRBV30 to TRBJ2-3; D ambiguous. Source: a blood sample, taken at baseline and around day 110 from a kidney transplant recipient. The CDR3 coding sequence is TGTGCCTGGAGTGGAGCAGGAAGCTTCACAGATACGCAGTATTTT. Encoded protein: CAWSGAGSFTDTQYF.